This TCR beta chain was profiled in a study of T cells in Graves' hyperthyroidism and ophthalmopathy. Amplification yielded TCR beta CDR3 regions, with RNA transcripts as the source. In the first-round RT-PCR of the TCR CDR3, the HTBI primer set was used. TCRdb recomputed calls from the multiplex PCR reads with MiXCR, one row per CDR3 protein. The sample yields about 600,000 distinct CDR3 sequences, around 15% seen once. V lost 6 bases, J lost 1 base, and 12 bases lay in between. CDR1 and CDR2 (germline): DFQATT, SNEGSKA (reference sequence). The CDR3 spans 13 residues. There are a few counts of this clonotype.

This clonotype originated in a woman in her 40s with Graves' ophthalmopathy. The chain joins TRBV20-1 to TRBJ1-2; D unresolved. Sequencing input: blood. As DNA, the CDR3 is TGCAGTGCCCGTAACGAGGTTAACTATGGCTACACCTTC. Protein sequence: CSARNEVNYGYTF.